The clone carrying this TCR beta chain was detected a few times. These data belong to a study of T-cell reconstitution after alpha-beta-depleted transplantation in children. Molecular barcoding with unique molecular identifiers was used for the TCRbeta library. A single record per CDR3 protein comes from TCRdb applying MiXCR to the PCR reads. The sample has hundreds of thousands of distinct CDR3 sequences, roughly 15% seen once. The receptor's source is a human donor who donated a stem cell graft to a child with acute myeloid leukemia. The material sequenced was PBMCs from the stem cell graft donor, taken from the stem cell graft.

The CDR3 coding sequence is TGTGCCAGCAGCTTAGGGGGCAGCCATCAGCCCCAGCATTTT. Its translation is CASSLGGSHQPQHF. The V and J genes are TRBV7-8 and TRBJ1-5; a possible D gene is TRBD1 (5 bases). V lost 1 base and J lost 5, with 9 bases in between. In germline, CDR1 is SGHVS, CDR2 FQNEAQ. The CDR3 consists of 14 residues. Full variable domain (rest looked up from reference TRBV7-8 and TRBJ1-5): GAGVSQSPRYKVAKRGQDVALRCDPISGHVSLFWYQQALGQGPEFLTYFQNEAQLDKSGLPSDRFFAERPEGSVSTLKIQRTQQEDSAVYLCASSLGGSHQPQHFGDGTRLSIL.